This T cell receptor beta chain stems from a study of blood T cell repertoires in COVID-19. The CDR3 covers 13 residues. Germline CDR1 and CDR2: KGHDR and SFDVKD. Trimming left V 9 bases short and J 6 bases short, with 14 bases between. Per the study methods: Amplification of reference gene primers was used by the study to estimate nucleated cell counts. Some clones are missing from TCRdb's copy, which holds only in-frame ones; the method was immunoSEQ multiplex PCR. The V and J calls and clone size are taken from that table; D and trimming were inferred from the DNA. The sample yields 150,000 or so clones, around 81% seen once.

The source material was peripheral blood. The chain employs TRBV24-1 and TRBJ1-5, with a possible D match to TRBD1 (5 bases). This sequence originates from a woman aged 55 to 70 with acute or convalescent COVID-19. CDR3 DNA: TGTGCCACCCAAAGCAGGGTGAGTCAGCCCCAGCATTTT. This gives the protein CATQSRVSQPQHF.